One and the same sample provided the 2 T cell receptor beta chains below, sequenced in a study of shared clonotypes between healthy human individuals (dated by TCRdb to about 2020). Receptor amplification or capture employed the immunoSEQ multiplex PCR assay. TCRdb took over this immuneACCESS table, retaining in-frame rearrangements with V and J assigned. Such tables are incomplete; in checked studies, under half of the missing clones stem from an unresolved V gene, and the remainder is unexplained. Across this sample there are some 2,000,000 clones, with about 95% seen only once. More than 0.95% of the sample goes to the ten largest clones. CD8 naive samples were CD45RO-negative cells positively selected for CCR7, giving a CD45RA+CCR7+ population that excluded TemRA cells. Sequenced: naive CD8+ T cells sorted from blood. The cell subset or site tag for this specimen amounts to: CD45RA+CCR7+. These receptors were taken from a man between 18 and 29 years old in good health.

The CDR3 is CSVETRGYTF. CDR3 bases: TGCAGCGTTGAAACGAGGGGCTACACCTTC. The gene calls are TRBV29-1 and TRBJ1-2; D is uncertain. The V and J ends lost 2 bases and 8 bases respectively, with 6 bases between them. The CDR3 runs 10 residues. In germline, CDR1 is SQVTM, CDR2 ANQGSEA.

Turning to this clone: The same CDR3 also results from other DNA sequences found in this sample. The rearrangement uses TRBV28 and TRBJ1-5; weak D call: TRBD1 (5 bases). Germline lookup yields CDR1 MDHEN and CDR2 SYDVKM. V lost 6 bases and J 4 bases, leaving 7 bases between the germline ends. The CDR3 spans 12 residues. CDR3 in DNA: TGTGCCAGCAGGGGGGGGAATCAGCCCCAGCATTTT. Its protein product is CASRGGNQPQHF.